This entry features one T cell receptor (beta chain) sequence. RNA transcripts served as template for amplifying TCR beta CDR3 sequences. A first-round RT-PCR used HTBI primers, followed by a second-round multiplex PCR. MiXCR was run by TCRdb on the multiplex PCR reads, yielding one entry per CDR3 protein. This table has around 600,000 distinct CDR3 sequences, about two fifths appearing once. As diagnostic evidence, clinical symptoms, serum thyroxine, TRAb, thyroid ultrasound and orbital computed tomography were relied upon. PBMCs stemmed from around 10 ml of fresh peripheral blood. This record comes from a study of Graves' ophthalmopathy and Graves' hyperthyroidism. Deletions cut 5 bases from V and 4 bases from J, with 17 bases between. CDR3 length: 15 amino acids. In germline, CDR1 is SNHLY, CDR2 FYNNEI.

The sequenced sample consisted of peripheral blood. The chain joins TRBV2 to TRBJ2-5; a weak D match, TRBD1 (5 bases). The TCR comes from an adult man with Graves' ophthalmopathy. CDR3 nucleotide sequence: TGTGCCAGCAGTTGGTCCGTTGTGGGGCTAGAGACCCAGTACTTC. Residues: CASSWSVVGLETQYF.